Each of the 18 T cell receptor beta chains below was sequenced from the same sample in a study of shared clonotypes between healthy human individuals. Only in-frame clones appear in the TCRdb table, and some are missing; sequencing was by immunoSEQ multiplex PCR. The sample holds around 500,000 clones, about 78% seen once. Sequenced: PBMCs. These receptors all stem from a woman between 40 and 55 years old in good health. Some clones in this sample may be carry-over from other donors' samples.

V is TRBV11-2 and J is TRBJ2-7; TRBD1 aligns across 9 bases. The CDR3 runs to 15 residues. Trimming removed 5 bases from V and 5 bases from J; junction bases left unmatched: 10. Germline V gives CDR1 SGHAT, CDR2 FQNNGV. The CDR3 protein is CASSPSGTGIHEQYF. CDR3 nucleotide sequence: TGTGCCAGCAGCCCCTCCGGGACAGGGATCCACGAGCAGTACTTC.

The chain uses TRBV15 and TRBJ1-5; TRBD1 might be the D (6 bases). This CDR3 spans 17 amino acids. V shed 5 bases and J shed 0 bases, with 17 bases lying between them. Germline V CDR1 and CDR2: LNHNV, YYDKDF (reference sequence). The CDR3 DNA reads as TGTGCCACCAGCCGGAGCAGGGGTCGAGATAGCAATCAGCCCCAGCATTTT. This codes for CATSRSRGRDSNQPQHF.

This chain joins TRBV10-3 and TRBJ2-1, with a tentative D call TRBD1 (6 bases). V gave up 0 bases and J gave up 5 bases, with 8 bases separating them. CDR1 and CDR2 (germline): ENHRY, SYGVKD. This CDR3 is 14 amino acids long. CDR3 sequence (DNA): TGTGCCATCAGTGAGTCCGGGACAAACAATGAGCAGTTCTTC. Translating gives CAISESGTNNEQFF.

In this sample, this clone turned up a few times. The rearrangement joins TRBV2 to TRBJ2-7, with D possibly being TRBD2 (7 bases). This CDR3 contains 13 residues. CDR1 SNHLY and CDR2 FYNNEI come from the germline V gene. V lost 4 bases and J 3 bases, leaving 10 bases between the germline ends. The CDR3 DNA follows: TGTGCCAGCAGTGGAGGGGGGGGCTACGAGCAGTACTTC. Its translation: CASSGGGGYEQYF.

The chain has TRBV9 and TRBJ1-4; D is unresolved. V dropped 3 bases and J dropped 6 bases, with 6 bases sitting between them. This CDR3 contains 12 residues. Germline V gives CDR1 SGDLS, CDR2 YYNGEE. Here the CDR3 DNA reads TGTGCCAGCAGCGGTTCGGATGAAAAACTGTTTTTT. Amino acids: CASSGSDEKLFF.

In nucleotides, the CDR3 is TGTGCCAGCAGCTTAGATTCCCGGGCCTCCCTATACAATGAGCAGTTCTTC. It yields the protein CASSLDSRASLYNEQFF. The genes are TRBV11-3 and TRBJ2-1; no reliable D call. Germline V gene lookup returns CDR1 SGHNT and CDR2 YENEEA. V lost 0 bases and J lost 4, with 16 bases in between. The CDR3 is 17 amino acids.

In its sample, this clone was seen a few times. The genes are TRBV30 and TRBJ1-1; no reliable D call. The CDR3 totals 13 residues. CDR1 GTSNPN and CDR2 SVGIG come from the germline V gene (reference sequence). The V gene lost 8 bases and the J gene lost 0 bases, with 13 bases spanning the gap. The CDR3 nucleotides are TGTGCCAGATCGGAGGGCATGAACACTGAAGCTTTCTTT. This sequence encodes CARSEGMNTEAFF.

The chain uses TRBV7-2 and TRBJ2-2; perhaps TRBD2 as D (6 bases). This CDR3 spans 15 amino acids. Trimming removed 5 bases at V and 1 base at J, with 11 bases between. Germline CDR1 is SGHTA and CDR2 is FQGNSA. This chain's CDR3 is CASSTGAGNTGELFF. The CDR3 DNA reads TGTGCCAGCAGCACCGGAGCGGGGAACACCGGGGAGCTGTTTTTT.

This clone came up many times. V usage is TRBV28 and J usage is TRBJ1-5; possible D gene TRBD1, 5 bases. The germline V gene has CDR1 MDHEN and CDR2 SYDVKM. The length of the CDR3 is 13 residues. Between the trimmed V and J ends, which lost 2 bases and 12 bases, there was a span of 14 bases. The DNA for the CDR3 is TGTGCCAGCAGTTTAAGTAGTAGGGGCCGCCAGCATTTT. It translates to CASSLSSRGRQHF.

V gene TRBV7-3 combines with J gene TRBJ2-4, with TRBD1 identical over 10 bases. Germline CDR1 SGHTA, CDR2 FQGTGA. This CDR3 is 15 amino acids long. Losses at the gene ends were 2 bases for V and 9 bases for J; bases not matched to a gene: 7. The CDR3 protein is CASSLPWDRGPIQYF. The CDR3 coding sequence is TGTGCCAGCAGCTTACCCTGGGACAGGGGACCCATTCAGTACTTC.

This clone occurred a few times. The CDR3 spells CSVSDRVAGYTF. The CDR3, as DNA: TGCAGCGTTTCGGACAGGGTTGCTGGCTACACCTTC. The gene calls are TRBV29-1 and TRBJ1-2, with 8 bases fitting TRBD1. The CDR3 extends over 12 amino acids. Trimming cost V 5 bases and J 7 bases; bases outside gene matches: 6. Germline CDR1 SQVTM, CDR2 ANQGSEA.

The chain uses TRBV11-2 and TRBJ1-4; D is ambiguous. CDR3 length: 13 amino acids. Trimming removed 2 bases from V and 4 bases from J, with 5 bases in between. Germline CDR1 reads SGHAT; CDR2 reads FQNNGV. CDR3 sequence reads: CASSLNSNEKLFF. CDR3 bases: TGTGCCAGCAGCTTAAATAGTAATGAAAAACTGTTTTTT. The variable domain in full, with the rest retrieved from reference TRBV11-2 and TRBJ1-4, is EAGVAQSPRYKIIEKRQSVAFWCNPISGHATLYWYQQILGQGPKLLIQFQNNGVVDDSQLPKDRFSAERLKGVDSTLKIQPAKLEDSAVYLCASSLNSNEKLFFGSGTQLSVL.

In its sample, this clone was seen once. The chain carries TRBV28 and TRBJ2-6, with a weak D call TRBD2 (6 bases). Germline assignment: CDR1 MDHEN and CDR2 SYDVKM. There are 17 residues in the CDR3. V dropped 4 bases and J dropped 0 bases, with 13 bases sitting between them. The CDR3 spells CASSSGTSSSGANVLTF. The CDR3, as DNA: TGTGCCAGCAGTTCCGGGACTTCGAGCTCTGGGGCCAACGTCCTGACTTTC.

The V gene is TRBV6-5, the J gene TRBJ1-3; possible D gene TRBD1, 5 bases. CDR1 is MNHEY and CDR2 is SVGAGI in the germline V gene. Trimming left V 6 bases short and J 6 bases short, with 9 bases between. CDR3 length equals 12 residues. The CDR3 reads CASSRRENTIYF. For the CDR3, the DNA is TGTGCCAGCAGCCGCAGGGAAAACACCATATATTTT.

This clone appeared a few times. The chain links TRBV28 to TRBJ2-1; 8 bases agree with TRBD2. This CDR3 has 15 amino acids. Germline V gene data show CDR1 as MDHEN and CDR2 as SYDVKM. V was pared by 1 base and J by 6 bases, with 5 bases of the junction left unmatched. The CDR3 DNA reads TGTGCCAGCAGTTTATCAGCGGGAGTCCTCAATGAGCAGTTCTTC. Protein: CASSLSAGVLNEQFF.

The table lists this clone with a few counts. The chain employs TRBV30 and TRBJ1-1; D remains unclear. The CDR3 runs to 13 residues. Germline V gene lookup returns CDR1 GTSNPN and CDR2 SVGIG (reference sequence). V was shortened by 1 base and J by 4 bases, with 10 bases between the two germline ends. The chain's CDR3 is CAWSAVKGTEAFF. The CDR3 region has the DNA TGTGCCTGGAGTGCGGTTAAGGGCACTGAAGCTTTCTTT.

The chain recombines TRBV2 with TRBJ1-5; 8 positions agree with TRBD1. The germline CDR1 and CDR2 sequences are SNHLY and FYNNEI. V shed 6 bases and J 6 bases; nucleotides not matched to a gene: 7. The CDR3 covers 14 residues. The CDR3: CASSVTGGGQPQHF. CDR3 sequence (DNA): TGTGCCAGCAGCGTCACAGGGGGAGGTCAGCCCCAGCATTTT.

This rearrangement joins TRBV7-2 to TRBJ1-3; possibly TRBD1 for D (5 bases). Per the germline V gene, CDR1 is SGHTA and CDR2 is FQGNSA. The CDR3 totals 17 residues. Trimming stripped 2 bases from V and 3 bases from J, with 17 bases between. In DNA, the CDR3 is TGTGCCAGCAGCTTATGGGGGGAGAGTCCTTTTGGAAACACCATATATTTT. The encoded protein is CASSLWGESPFGNTIYF.